These 17 T cell receptor beta chains were sequenced from one sample in a study of identifying expanded T cells in peripheral blood. This table comes from immunoSEQ multiplex PCR, and its TCRdb copy is limited to in-frame clones, with some not included. Of 70,000 or so clones detected, 85% to 90% appear once; the ten largest clones hold 3.3%. The sample consisted of blood. These receptors were obtained from a person aged 18 to 75 in good health.

This clone was seen a single time. The CDR3 DNA sequence: TGTGCCAGCAGCTCCGGACAGGCAAAACGGTACTTC. It encodes CASSSGQAKRYF. The genes are TRBV7-2 and TRBJ2-7; 7 bases map to TRBD1. Germline CDR1 reads SGHTA; CDR2 reads FQGNSA. Trimming took 4 bases from V and 12 from J; bases not matched to a gene: 9. The CDR3 spans 12 residues.

The chain recombines TRBV15 with TRBJ1-2, with 7 bases lining up with TRBD1. J lost 5 bases, V lost 0 bases, and 6 bases had no gene match. Germline CDR1 and CDR2: LNHNV and YYDKDF (reference sequence). CDR3 length: 15 amino acids. The CDR3 region is CATSRDLGQLYGYTF. DNA for the CDR3: TGTGCCACCAGCAGAGACCTGGGACAGTTATATGGCTACACCTTC.

The chain carries TRBV10-3 and TRBJ2-1; TRBD2 aligns across 9 bases. V lost 6 bases, J lost 5 bases, and 5 bases stayed unmatched. The length of the CDR3 is 14 residues. Germline CDR1 is ENHRY and CDR2 is SYGVKD. The DNA of the CDR3 is TGTGCCATCAGGAGACTAGCGGCCAACAATGAGCAGTTCTTC. Its translation: CAIRRLAANNEQFF.

V is TRBV6-1 and J is TRBJ2-6; D unresolved. From germline, CDR1 is MNHNS and CDR2 SASEGT. Between the trimmed V and J ends, which lost 11 bases and 0 bases, there was a span of 8 bases. CDR3 size: 13 residues. CDR3 loop: CAGLFSGANVLTF. CDR3 DNA sequence: TGTGCCGGGCTATTCTCTGGGGCCAACGTCCTGACTTTC.

This chain uses TRBV28 with TRBJ2-7; the D is unclear. V was shortened by 7 bases and J by 3 bases, with 16 bases between the two germline ends. CDR3 length equals 14 residues. Germline-derived CDR1 and CDR2 are MDHEN and SYDVKM. DNA for the CDR3: TGTGCCAGCAATCCTGGTGGAGAGATCTACGAGCAGTACTTC. This sequence encodes CASNPGGEIYEQYF.

J is TRBJ1-1 and V is TRBV6-6; the D is unclear. V was pared by 8 bases and J by 0 bases, with 10 bases between. Per germline, CDR1 MNHNY and CDR2 SVGAGI (reference sequence). The CDR3 is made up of 13 amino acids. CDR3 protein: CASRLGLNTEAFF. CDR3 in DNA: TGTGCCAGCCGGTTAGGGCTGAACACTGAAGCTTTCTTT.

The V call is TRBV7-2, the J call TRBJ2-6; 12 bases agree with TRBD1. The V segment lost 5 bases and the J segment 11 bases; nucleotides outside the gene matches: 7. The CDR3 is 15 amino acids. The germline V gene encodes CDR1 SGHTA and CDR2 FQGNSA. The CDR3 is CASSPGQGAKDVLTF. For the CDR3, the DNA is TGTGCCAGCAGCCCGGGACAGGGGGCTAAAGACGTCCTGACTTTC.

V and J are TRBV25-1 and TRBJ2-5; a weak D match, TRBD1 (6 bases). The CDR3 runs 17 residues. Germline CDR1 MGHDK, CDR2 SYGVNS. V lost 3 bases to trimming and J lost 1 base, with 18 bases between them. Here the CDR3 reads CASSDSNDRPLQETQYF. For the CDR3, the DNA is TGTGCCAGCAGTGACTCGAACGACAGGCCCCTCCAAGAGACCCAGTACTTC.

This chain joins TRBV28 and TRBJ2-5; the D is unclear. This CDR3 contains 14 residues. Germline CDR1 MDHEN, CDR2 SYDVKM. V lost 2 bases, J lost 1 base, and 8 bases lay in between. CDR3 DNA sequence: TGTGCCAGCAGTTTAGGCAGTCTCCAAGAGACCCAGTACTTC. This gives the protein CASSLGSLQETQYF.

This chain uses TRBV12-5 with TRBJ1-1, with a possible D match to TRBD1 (6 bases). Germline assignment: CDR1 LGHNT and CDR2 FRNRAP. Trimming cost V 3 bases and J 2 bases, with 22 bases left between them. The CDR3 is 18 amino acids. This chain's CDR3 is CASGFTPGGSSINTEAFF. For the CDR3, the DNA is TGTGCTAGTGGTTTCACCCCCGGGGGCTCCTCAATAAACACTGAAGCTTTCTTT.

The sample holds a few counts of this clone. Additional DNA sequences in this sample encode the identical CDR3. The chain joins TRBV7-8 to TRBJ2-2; no reliable D call. Germline V gene lookup returns CDR1 SGHVS and CDR2 FQNEAQ. The CDR3 is 11 amino acids. V was trimmed by 2 bases and J by 5 bases, leaving 0 bases between them. CDR3 DNA sequence: TGTGCCAGCAGCTTAACCGGGGAGCTGTTTTTT. Translation: CASSLTGELFF.

V gene TRBV7-2 combines with J gene TRBJ2-1; D possibly matches TRBD1 or TRBD2 (5 bases each). The germline V and J ends were trimmed by 8 bases and 4 bases, with 15 bases remaining between them. Germline V gene data show CDR1 as SGHTA and CDR2 as FQGNSA. CDR3 length: 14 amino acids. The CDR3 loop reads CASGLGTAYNEQFF. DNA of the CDR3: TGTGCCAGCGGGCTAGGGACGGCTTACAATGAGCAGTTCTTC.

This chain joins TRBV6-4 and TRBJ2-7, with TRBD1 identical over 7 bases. There are 11 residues in the CDR3. The V gene's germline CDR1 is MRHNA and CDR2 SNTAGT. The ends lost 11 bases at V and 3 bases at J; junction bases unmatched: 4. The CDR3 DNA reads as TGTGCCGGAGACAGGGTCTACGAGCAGTACTTC. Its protein product is CAGDRVYEQYF.

The table lists this clone with a count of one. This sequence joins TRBV5-6 and TRBJ2-7, with TRBD1 matching 8 bases. The CDR3 extends over 15 amino acids. The trim removed 4 bases at V and 5 bases at J, leaving 11 bases unmatched. CDR1 and CDR2 from the germline V gene are SGHDT and YYEEEE. CDR3 loop: CASSPFSGGYNEQYF. The CDR3 DNA reads TGTGCCAGCAGCCCCTTCTCAGGGGGCTACAACGAGCAGTACTTC.

The V call is TRBV27, the J call TRBJ2-5, with no clear D. The CDR3 is 15 residues long. V was clipped by 5 bases and J by 2 bases, with 15 bases between them. Germline V CDR1 and CDR2: MNHEY, SMNVEV (reference sequence). Here the CDR3 DNA reads TGTGCCAGCAGTCCCAGTCCCGACGGTCAAGAGACCCAGTACTTC. Encoded protein: CASSPSPDGQETQYF.

This clone was recorded only once. This rearrangement joins TRBV18 to TRBJ2-3; D possibly uses TRBD1 or TRBD2 (6 bases each). CDR3 length: 18 residues. Deletions cut 3 bases from V and 4 bases from J, with 23 bases between. Germline CDR1 KGHSH, CDR2 LQKENI. CDR3 loop: CASSPVLARGENPDTQYF. CDR3 nucleotide sequence: TGTGCCAGCTCACCGGTCTTGGCGAGGGGGGAGAATCCAGATACGCAGTATTTT.

Worth noting for this clone: Other nucleotide sequences in the sample specify the same CDR3. CDR3 residues: CASSLGSLAGPPYEQYF. CDR3 DNA sequence: TGTGCCAGCAGTTTAGGTTCTCTAGCGGGACCACCCTACGAGCAGTACTTC. V and J are TRBV28 and TRBJ2-7, with 9 positions matching TRBD2. With V trimmed by 2 bases and J by 2 bases, 10 bases remained unmatched. The CDR3 covers 17 residues. In germline, CDR1 is MDHEN, CDR2 SYDVKM.